The 28 T cell receptor beta chains given below trace back to one sample, sequenced in a study of CD8 T cells in acute hepatitis C reinfection. Produced via immunoSEQ multiplex PCR; TCRdb's table is partial and in-frame only. The table records approximately 39,000 clones, approximately 87% of them present only once. The time point here: naive CD8 control sorted from an acute-time-point sample. The sample consisted of naive CD8+ T cells from PBMCs. These receptors all come from a man aged 30 to 39 with chronic hepatitis C.

The V and J genes are TRBV29-1 and TRBJ1-2; 8 bases agree with TRBD1. CDR1 and CDR2 from the germline V gene are SQVTM and ANQGSEA. J lost 8 bases, V lost 0 bases, and 14 bases had no gene match. The CDR3 loop spans 16 amino acids. CDR3 sequence reads: CSVEEFETGQAKGYTF. CDR3 sequence (DNA): TGCAGCGTTGAAGAATTCGAAACGGGACAGGCGAAAGGCTACACCTTC.

The rearrangement uses TRBV5-1 and TRBJ2-5, with 8 positions matching TRBD2. V gave up 4 bases and J gave up 5 bases; unmatched junction bases: 13. This CDR3 has 16 residues. The germline gives CDR1 SGHRS, CDR2 YFSETQ. The CDR3 loop reads CASSANSGTRAETQYF. The CDR3, as DNA: TGCGCCAGCAGCGCGAACTCCGGGACTAGAGCGGAGACCCAGTACTTC.

The CDR3 DNA reads as TGTGCCAGCAGTTGGGCCGGGACGGGAGCCTACGAGCAGTACTTC. This translates into CASSWAGTGAYEQYF. The chain is built from TRBV6-6 and TRBJ2-7, with D possibly TRBD2 on 6 matching bases. The V gene lost 4 bases and the J gene lost 2 bases, with 15 bases spanning the gap. Germline V gives CDR1 MNHNY, CDR2 SVGAGI (reference sequence). The CDR3 extends over 15 amino acids.

This chain connects TRBV15 to TRBJ2-3; no reliable D call. Germline CDR1 and CDR2: LNHNV and YYDKDF (reference sequence). The CDR3 length is 14 residues. Trimming removed 8 bases at V and 2 bases at J, with 14 bases between. In DNA, the CDR3 is TGTGCCACCGGAATTATTGGGGACACAGATACGCAGTATTTT. Protein sequence: CATGIIGDTDTQYF.

The chain uses TRBV5-4 and TRBJ2-1; possible D gene TRBD1, 6 bases. CDR3 length equals 11 residues. Germline values: CDR1 SGHNT, CDR2 YYREEE (reference sequence). Trimming removed 5 bases at V and 10 bases at J, with 10 bases between. The CDR3: CASRTGTEQFF. As DNA, the CDR3 is TGTGCCAGCAGAACCGGGACAGAGCAGTTCTTC.

V and J are TRBV9 and TRBJ2-7; D gene uncertain. The CDR3 is 15 amino acids. V lost 0 bases, J lost 3 bases, and 13 bases lay in between. Looked up from germline, CDR1 is SGDLS and CDR2 is YYNGEE. CDR3 region: CASSVGSSTNYEQYF. CDR3 nucleotides: TGTGCCAGCAGCGTAGGGAGCAGTACTAACTACGAGCAGTACTTC. The entire variable domain, with the rest obtained from reference TRBV9 and TRBJ2-7, is as follows: DSGVTQTPKHLITATGQRVTLRCSPRSGDLSVYWYQQSLDQGLQFLIQYYNGEERAKGNILERFSAQQFPDLHSELNLSSLELGDSALYFCASSVGSSTNYEQYFGPGTRLTVT.

This chain connects TRBV5-4 to TRBJ2-7; D is perhaps TRBD2 (5 bases). Germline V gene lookup returns CDR1 SGHNT and CDR2 YYREEE (reference sequence). The CDR3 contains 13 residues. The CDR3 DNA reads as TGTGCTTCGAAGGACTTCAGCTCCTACGAGCAGTACTTC. Translated, it gives CASKDFSSYEQYF.

This clone has a handful of counts. The V call is TRBV6-5, the J call TRBJ2-2; 7 bases are a match to TRBD1. The V gene end was trimmed by 6 bases and the J gene end by 5 bases; junction bases not matched to a gene: 6. CDR3 size: 14 residues. Germline lookup yields CDR1 MNHEY and CDR2 SVGAGI. In DNA form, the CDR3 reads TGTGCCAGCAGCCTACAGGGGTTAACCGGGGAGCTGTTTTTT. Translated, it gives CASSLQGLTGELFF.

This chain uses TRBV6-6 with TRBJ1-1; unclear D gene. V was shortened by 10 bases and J by 1 base, with 10 bases between the two germline ends. This CDR3 has 12 residues. Germline V gives CDR1 MNHNY, CDR2 SVGAGI (reference sequence). The CDR3 spells CAILDANTEAFF. The DNA for the CDR3 is TGTGCCATCCTCGATGCGAACACTGAAGCTTTCTTT.

J is TRBJ2-5 and V is TRBV5-1, with TRBD2 matching over 10 bases. Looked up from germline, CDR1 is SGHRS and CDR2 is YFSETQ. Trimming removed 0 bases from V and 1 base from J; junction bases left unmatched: 12. CDR3 length: 19 residues. For the CDR3, the DNA is TGCGCCAGCAGCTTGGTAAACCCCAGGACTAGCGGATTCCAAGAGACCCAGTACTTC. This gives the protein CASSLVNPRTSGFQETQYF.

The CDR3 sequence is CASRGDRAAYGYTF. In DNA form, the CDR3 reads TGTGCCAGCAGAGGGGACAGGGCGGCCTATGGCTACACCTTC. The chain employs TRBV7-8 and TRBJ1-2, with 9 positions matching TRBD1. In germline, CDR1 is SGHVS, CDR2 FQNEAQ. The CDR3 spans 14 residues. Trimming at V came to 6 bases and at J to 4 bases, leaving 6 bases not matched to a gene.

The J gene is TRBJ1-2, the V gene TRBV10-3, with 7 bases identical to TRBD1. CDR3 length: 14 amino acids. The germline V gene has CDR1 ENHRY and CDR2 SYGVKD. The ends lost 5 bases at V and 2 bases at J; junction bases unmatched: 5. The CDR3 nucleotides are TGTGCCATCAGTCGAGGGGGACAGAACTATGGCTACACCTTC. It is translated as CAISRGGQNYGYTF.

The chain uses TRBV6-4 and TRBJ2-3, with 9 bases aligning to TRBD2. V shed 6 bases, J shed 5 bases, and the junction held 21 bases outside the gene matches. This CDR3 spans 19 amino acids. The germline gives CDR1 MRHNA, CDR2 SNTAGT. CDR3 sequence reads: CASRAGDRPGAGGIDTQYF. The CDR3 DNA follows: TGTGCCAGCAGGGCCGGGGACCGCCCGGGGGCGGGAGGGATAGATACGCAGTATTTT.

The chain joins TRBV5-1 to TRBJ2-7; TRBD1 matches 8 bases. CDR1 and CDR2 (germline): SGHRS, YFSETQ. The V segment lost 2 bases and the J segment 7 bases; nucleotides outside the gene matches: 8. This CDR3 contains 14 residues. The CDR3 protein is CASSFGQGAREQYF. The CDR3 nucleotides are TGCGCCAGCAGCTTCGGGCAGGGGGCGAGAGAGCAGTACTTC.

Comments on this clone: Germline and junction disagree at one end, which may indicate a read error. The J gene is TRBJ1-2, the V gene TRBV7-9, with D tentatively TRBD1 (6 bases). CDR1 is SEHNR and CDR2 is FQNEAQ in the germline V gene (reference sequence). CDR3 length equals 12 residues. In DNA, the CDR3 is TGTGCCAGCAGCCAACCCCTCGGACAGTCGTCCTTC. This sequence encodes CASSQPLGQSSF. The full variable domain, its missing parts supplied by reference TRBV7-9 and TRBJ1-2, is DTGVSQNPRHKITKRGQNVTFRCDPISEHNRLYWYRQTLGQGPEFLTYFQNEAQLEKSRLLSDRFSAERPKGSFSTLEIQRTEQGDSAMYLCASSQPLGQSSFGSGTRLTVV.

The gene calls are TRBV10-2 and TRBJ2-3; D is unresolved. The germline V and J ends were trimmed by 3 bases and 6 bases, with 7 bases remaining between them. Germline CDR1 and CDR2: WSHSY and SAAADI. This CDR3 comprises 12 residues. DNA of the CDR3: TGCGCCAGCAGTGAACCGAGGGATACGCAGTATTTT. Encoded protein: CASSEPRDTQYF.

V gene TRBV21-1 combines with J gene TRBJ2-1; TRBD2, the table's D call, was not compared with the DNA. TRBV21-1 is annotated as a pseudogene. The CDR3 totals 18 residues. In DNA form, the CDR3 reads TGTGCCAGCAGCAAGGGGACTAGCGGGGACGGTACCTACAATGAGCAGTTCTTC. Amino acid sequence: CASSKGTSGDGTYNEQFF.

V is TRBV11-3 and J is TRBJ1-2, with a possible D match to TRBD1 (6 bases). Trimming removed 3 bases from V and 0 bases from J, with 23 bases in between. Per germline, CDR1 SGHNT and CDR2 YENEEA. This CDR3 spans 19 amino acids. The CDR3, as DNA: TGTGCCAGCAGCTTCCCTTCTGAATTGGACAGCAAAGCTAACTATGGCTACACCTTC. This translates into CASSFPSELDSKANYGYTF. The entire variable domain, with the rest obtained from reference TRBV11-3 and TRBJ1-2, is as follows: EAGVVQSPRYKIIEKKQPVAFWCNPISGHNTLYWYLQNLGQGPELLIRYENEEAVDDSQLPKDRFSAERLKGVDSTLKIQPAELGDSAVYLCASSFPSELDSKANYGYTFGSGTRLTVV.

This clone was counted between two and nine times. CDR3 region: CASSHQGTEAFF. DNA of the CDR3: TGTGCCAGCAGTCACCAGGGTACTGAAGCTTTCTTT. This chain connects TRBV27 to TRBJ1-1; weak D call: TRBD1 (5 bases). Per germline, CDR1 MNHEY and CDR2 SMNVEV (reference sequence). Trimming took 5 bases from V and 5 from J, leaving 9 bases between them. The CDR3 loop spans 12 amino acids.

The count of this clone is one. The chain uses TRBV6-5 and TRBJ2-7, with a weak D call TRBD1 (5 bases). The length of the CDR3 is 12 residues. The V end lost 6 bases, the J end lost 3 bases, and 9 bases lay between the germline ends. Germline CDR1 reads MNHEY; CDR2 reads SVGAGI. The CDR3 is CASSHQGYEQYF. For the CDR3, the DNA is TGTGCCAGCAGCCATCAGGGCTACGAGCAGTACTTC.

This sequence joins TRBV7-8 and TRBJ2-1, with a weak D call TRBD2 (5 bases). From germline, CDR1 is SGHVS and CDR2 FQNEAQ. The CDR3 sequence is 16 residues long. The V end was cut by 1 base, the J end by 2 bases, with 12 bases between. The CDR3 DNA follows: TGTGCCAGCAGCTTAGAAAGCGGTAGGACCTACAATGAGCAGTTCTTC. This encodes CASSLESGRTYNEQFF.

J is TRBJ2-7 and V is TRBV6-5; the D is unclear. Germline CDR1 MNHEY, CDR2 SVGAGI. V lost 4 bases and J 3 bases, leaving 7 bases between the germline ends. This CDR3 is built from 12 residues. The CDR3 spells CASSSYFYEQYF. The CDR3 bases are TGTGCCAGCAGTTCCTACTTCTACGAGCAGTACTTC.

The CDR3 spells CASSPGWGSNEQFF. CDR3 DNA: TGCGCCAGCAGCCCGGGGTGGGGGAGCAATGAGCAGTTCTTC. This chain connects TRBV5-1 to TRBJ2-1; D could derive from TRBD1 or TRBD2 (5 bases each). V gave up 4 bases and J gave up 6 bases, with 14 bases separating them. Germline V gene lookup returns CDR1 SGHRS and CDR2 YFSETQ. The CDR3 totals 14 residues.

This clone has a handful of counts. The J gene is TRBJ1-2, the V gene TRBV2; D is unclear. The CDR3 has 13 residues. Between the trimmed V and J ends, which lost 4 bases and 8 bases, there was a span of 14 bases. Looked up from germline, CDR1 is SNHLY and CDR2 is FYNNEI. CDR3 coding DNA: TGTGCCAGCAGTGTGGGCAGCGTCGAGGGCTACACCTTC. Its translation is CASSVGSVEGYTF.

The V gene is TRBV11-2, the J gene TRBJ1-4; D remains ambiguous. CDR3 length: 14 residues. V was cut by 0 bases and J by 6 bases, with 8 bases left in between. Germline values: CDR1 SGHAT, CDR2 FQNNGV. The CDR3 protein is CASSLDPGDEKLFF. The CDR3 DNA reads as TGTGCCAGCAGCTTAGATCCCGGAGATGAAAAACTGTTTTTT.

The chain employs TRBV23-1 and TRBJ2-7, with 8 bases identical to TRBD1. TRBV23-1 is placed among ORFs of uncertain function. The CDR3 length is 11 residues. With V trimmed by 7 bases and J by 9 bases, 5 bases remained unmatched. This CDR3 reads CASTGQGGQYF. DNA for the CDR3: TGCGCCAGCACAGGACAGGGCGGGCAGTACTTC.

This clone came up once. This chain connects TRBV30 to TRBJ2-3; 11 nucleotides match TRBD2. Germline loops: CDR1 GTSNPN, CDR2 SVGIG (reference sequence). The CDR3 spans 14 residues. J lost 5 bases, V lost 3 bases, and 4 bases had no gene match. As DNA, the CDR3 is TGTGCCTGGAGCAATCTAGCGGGGGGAGATACGCAGTATTTT. Protein product: CAWSNLAGGDTQYF.

The chain links TRBV7-9 to TRBJ1-1; no firm D call. The CDR3 spans 12 residues. V was pared by 6 bases and J by 7 bases, with 12 bases between. Germline V gene sequence: CDR1 SEHNR, CDR2 FQNEAQ (reference sequence). CDR3 in amino acids: CASSRGNNEAFF. The CDR3 DNA reads TGTGCCAGCAGTCGAGGGAATAATGAAGCTTTCTTT.